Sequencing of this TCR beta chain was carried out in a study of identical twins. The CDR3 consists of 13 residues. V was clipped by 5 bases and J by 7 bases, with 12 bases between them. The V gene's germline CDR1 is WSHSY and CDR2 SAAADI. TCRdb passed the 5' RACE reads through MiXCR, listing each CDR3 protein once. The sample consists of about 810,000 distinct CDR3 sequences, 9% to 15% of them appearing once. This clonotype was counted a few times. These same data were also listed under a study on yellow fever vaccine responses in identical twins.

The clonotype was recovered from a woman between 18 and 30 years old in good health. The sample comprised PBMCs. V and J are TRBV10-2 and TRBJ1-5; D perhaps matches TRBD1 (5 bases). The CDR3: CASSWDPDQPQHF. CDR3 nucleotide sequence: TGCGCCAGCAGTTGGGACCCGGACCAGCCCCAGCATTTT.